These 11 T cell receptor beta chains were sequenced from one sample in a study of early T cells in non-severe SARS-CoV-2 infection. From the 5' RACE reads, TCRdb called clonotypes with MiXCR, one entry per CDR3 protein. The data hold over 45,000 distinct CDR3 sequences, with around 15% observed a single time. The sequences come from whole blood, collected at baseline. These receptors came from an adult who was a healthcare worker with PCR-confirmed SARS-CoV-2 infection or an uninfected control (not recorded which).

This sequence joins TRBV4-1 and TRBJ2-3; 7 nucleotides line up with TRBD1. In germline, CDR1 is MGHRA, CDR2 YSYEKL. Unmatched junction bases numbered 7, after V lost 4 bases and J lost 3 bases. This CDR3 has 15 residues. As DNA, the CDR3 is TGCGCCAGCAGCCCAGCTGAGGGGGCAACAGATACGCAGTATTTT. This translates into CASSPAEGATDTQYF.

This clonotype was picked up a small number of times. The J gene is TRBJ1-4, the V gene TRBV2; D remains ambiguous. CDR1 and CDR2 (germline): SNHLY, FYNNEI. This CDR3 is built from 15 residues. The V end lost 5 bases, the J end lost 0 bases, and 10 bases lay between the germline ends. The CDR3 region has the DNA TGTGCCAGCAGTTCCGGAGGCGCAACTAATGAAAAACTGTTTTTT. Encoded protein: CASSSGGATNEKLFF. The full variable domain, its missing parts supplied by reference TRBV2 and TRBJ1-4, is EPEVTQTPSHQVTQMGQEVILRCVPISNHLYFYWYRQILGQKVEFLVSFYNNEISEKSEIFDDQFSVERPDGSNFTLKIRSTKLEDSAMYFCASSSGGATNEKLFFGSGTQLSVL.

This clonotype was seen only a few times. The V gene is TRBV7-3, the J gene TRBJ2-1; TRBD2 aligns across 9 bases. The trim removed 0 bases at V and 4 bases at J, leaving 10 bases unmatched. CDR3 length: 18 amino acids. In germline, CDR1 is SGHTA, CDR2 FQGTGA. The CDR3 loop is CASSLTFAGGLLYNEQFF. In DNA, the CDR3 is TGTGCCAGCAGCTTAACATTCGCGGGAGGGCTTTTATACAATGAGCAGTTCTTC.

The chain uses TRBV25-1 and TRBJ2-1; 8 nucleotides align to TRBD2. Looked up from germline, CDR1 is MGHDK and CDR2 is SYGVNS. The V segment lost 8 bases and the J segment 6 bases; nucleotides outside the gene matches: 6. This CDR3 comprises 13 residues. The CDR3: CASRRGGGNEQFF. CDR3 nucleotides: TGTGCCAGCCGTCGGGGGGGCGGCAATGAGCAGTTCTTC.

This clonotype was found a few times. DNA of the CDR3: TGTGCCAGCAGCGGGTTTAACCAAGGGAGGGCGTCCGCTGAAGCTTTCTTT. This gives the protein CASSGFNQGRASAEAFF. The chain carries TRBV6-1 and TRBJ1-1; no firm D call. With 6 bases removed from V and 6 bases from J, the gap between germline ends came to 26 bases. This CDR3 is 17 amino acids long. Germline V gene data show CDR1 as MNHNS and CDR2 as SASEGT.

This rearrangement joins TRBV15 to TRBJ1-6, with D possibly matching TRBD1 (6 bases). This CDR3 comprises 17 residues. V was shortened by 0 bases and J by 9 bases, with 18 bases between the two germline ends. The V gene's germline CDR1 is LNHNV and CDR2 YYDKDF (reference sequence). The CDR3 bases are TGTGCCACCAGCAGAGATGAGGACCCGGGGGCGCGTTCACCCCTCCACTTT. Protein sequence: CATSRDEDPGARSPLHF.

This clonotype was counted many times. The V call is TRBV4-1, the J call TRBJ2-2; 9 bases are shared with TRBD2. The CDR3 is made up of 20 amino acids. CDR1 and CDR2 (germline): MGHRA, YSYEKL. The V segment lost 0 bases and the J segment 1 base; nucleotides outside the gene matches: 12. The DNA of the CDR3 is TGCGCCAGCAGCCAAGATAGGCGGGGGGGCAGTGTATTGAACACCGGGGAGCTGTTTTTT. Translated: CASSQDRRGGSVLNTGELFF.

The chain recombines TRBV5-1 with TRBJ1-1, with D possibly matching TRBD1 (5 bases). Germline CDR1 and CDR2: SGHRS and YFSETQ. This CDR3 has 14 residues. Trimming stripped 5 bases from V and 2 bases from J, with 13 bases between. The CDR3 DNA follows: TGCGCCAGCAGTCCGACGCGGGGCAACACTGAAGCTTTCTTT. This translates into CASSPTRGNTEAFF. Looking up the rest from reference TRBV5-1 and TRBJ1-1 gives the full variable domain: KAGVTQTPRYLIKTRGQQVTLSCSPISGHRSVSWYQQTPGQGLQFLFEYFSETQRNKGNFPGRFSGRQFSNSRSEMNVSTLELGDSALYLCASSPTRGNTEAFFGQGTRLTVV.

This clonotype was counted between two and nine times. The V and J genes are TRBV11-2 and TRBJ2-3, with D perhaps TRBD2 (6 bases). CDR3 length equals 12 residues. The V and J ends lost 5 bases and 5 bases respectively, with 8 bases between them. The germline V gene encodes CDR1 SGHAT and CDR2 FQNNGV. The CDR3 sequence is CASSRGEDTQYF. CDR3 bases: TGTGCCAGCAGCCGCGGGGAAGATACGCAGTATTTT.

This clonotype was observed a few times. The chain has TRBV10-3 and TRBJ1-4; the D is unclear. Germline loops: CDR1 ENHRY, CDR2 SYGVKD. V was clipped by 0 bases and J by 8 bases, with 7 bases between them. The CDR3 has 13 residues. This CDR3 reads CAISESSGEKLFF. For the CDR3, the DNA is TGTGCCATCAGTGAGTCATCTGGGGAAAAACTGTTTTTT.

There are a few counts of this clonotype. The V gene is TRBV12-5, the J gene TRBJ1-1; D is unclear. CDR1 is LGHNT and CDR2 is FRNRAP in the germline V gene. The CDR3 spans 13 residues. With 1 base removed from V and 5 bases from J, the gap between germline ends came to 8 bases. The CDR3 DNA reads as TGTGCTAGTGGTTTGGAACCCTCAACTGAAGCTTTCTTT. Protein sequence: CASGLEPSTEAFF.